The 12 T cell receptor beta chains below all came from one sample that was sequenced in a study of blood T cell repertoires in COVID-19. The method was immunoSEQ multiplex PCR; TCRdb's version includes in-frame clones alone and lacks a portion of them. The sample holds roughly 300,000 clones, about nine tenths seen once. The specimen was PBMCs or T cells enriched from blood (not recorded which). The receptors originated from a woman younger than 30 who had recovered from COVID-19.

The chain joins TRBV28 to TRBJ1-6; 8 bases are shared with TRBD1. This CDR3 comprises 18 residues. Germline loops: CDR1 MDHEN, CDR2 SYDVKM. The junction had 12 bases not matched to a gene; V was cut back by 2 bases and J by 6 bases. CDR3 residues: CASSLAGQGWNLNSPLHF. CDR3 nucleotides: TGTGCCAGCAGTTTAGCCGGACAGGGTTGGAACCTTAATTCACCCCTCCACTTT.

V and J are TRBV5-1 and TRBJ1-1, with 7 bases that match TRBD1. The junction had 11 bases not matched to a gene; V was cut back by 5 bases and J by 1 base. This CDR3 contains 16 residues. Germline V gene sequence: CDR1 SGHRS, CDR2 YFSETQ. This CDR3 reads CASRSGVGQQNTEAFF. In nucleotides, the CDR3 is TGCGCCAGCAGATCGGGGGTGGGACAGCAGAACACTGAAGCTTTCTTT.

The chain links TRBV20-1 to TRBJ1-2, with D possibly TRBD1 on 6 matching bases. The CDR3 extends over 13 amino acids. The germline V and J ends were trimmed by 3 bases and 3 bases, with 11 bases remaining between them. CDR1 is DFQATT, CDR2 SNEGSKA, per germline (reference sequence). CDR3 DNA: TGCAGTGCTAGTATGCCAGGGGACTATGGCTACACCTTC. Residues: CSASMPGDYGYTF.

The rearrangement uses TRBV2 and TRBJ1-5; 9 bases align to TRBD1. V gave up 6 bases and J gave up 7 bases; unmatched junction bases: 7. The CDR3 length is 14 residues. Germline V gene data show CDR1 as SNHLY and CDR2 as FYNNEI. The CDR3 here is CASSNGTGNQPQHF. In DNA form, the CDR3 reads TGTGCCAGCAGCAACGGGACAGGGAACCAGCCCCAGCATTTT.

This chain joins TRBV2 and TRBJ2-1; D is possibly TRBD2 (7 bases). V was cut by 6 bases and J by 11 bases, with 11 bases left in between. This CDR3 is 11 amino acids long. The germline V gene encodes CDR1 SNHLY and CDR2 FYNNEI. In DNA form, the CDR3 reads TGTGCCAGCAGGGGGCGGGGGCAGCAGTTCTTC. Amino acids: CASRGRGQQFF.

This clone was counted once. This rearrangement joins TRBV5-1 to TRBJ2-1; the D gene is possibly TRBD1 (5 bases). V was shortened by 4 bases and J by 5 bases, with 22 bases between the two germline ends. The germline CDR1 and CDR2 sequences are SGHRS and YFSETQ. CDR3 length: 17 residues. The CDR3 here is CASSQGYLGLDDNEQFF. As DNA, the CDR3 is TGCGCCAGCAGCCAAGGGTATTTGGGGCTAGATGACAATGAGCAGTTCTTC. The variable domain in full, with the rest retrieved from reference TRBV5-1 and TRBJ2-1, is KAGVTQTPRYLIKTRGQQVTLSCSPISGHRSVSWYQQTPGQGLQFLFEYFSETQRNKGNFPGRFSGRQFSNSRSEMNVSTLELGDSALYLCASSQGYLGLDDNEQFFGPGTRLTVL.

This clone is a singleton in its sample. The chain carries TRBV11-3 and TRBJ2-2; 7 bases align to TRBD2. The germline gives CDR1 SGHNT, CDR2 YENEEA. The CDR3 spans 16 residues. After removal of 3 bases from V and 2 bases from J, the junction contained 6 bases not matched to a gene. The CDR3 sequence: CASSLGGSSNTGELFF. CDR3 sequence (DNA): TGTGCCAGCAGCTTGGGAGGGTCCTCTAACACCGGGGAGCTGTTTTTT.

This clone was detected only once. This rearrangement joins TRBV9 to TRBJ1-3, with D maybe TRBD1 (5 bases). Germline loops: CDR1 SGDLS, CDR2 YYNGEE. With 3 bases removed from V and 0 bases from J, the gap between germline ends came to 10 bases. The CDR3 consists of 15 residues. CDR3: CASSGTHGSGNTIYF. CDR3 nucleotide sequence: TGTGCCAGCAGCGGGACACACGGCTCTGGAAACACCATATATTTT.

The V call is TRBV6-5, the J call TRBJ1-2; no clear D gene. Trimming shortened V by 4 bases and J by 8 bases, and 8 bases separated the two germline ends. CDR1 and CDR2 (germline): MNHEY, SVGAGI. The CDR3 is 11 amino acids. CDR3: CASSSSRGYTF. In DNA, the CDR3 is TGTGCCAGCAGTTCTAGTAGGGGCTACACCTTC.

The chain links TRBV7-9 to TRBJ1-2, with a weak D call TRBD1 (6 bases). CDR3 length: 12 residues. In germline, CDR1 is SEHNR, CDR2 FQNEAQ (reference sequence). V dropped 8 bases and J dropped 8 bases, with 15 bases sitting between them. The CDR3 region has the DNA TGTGCCAGCGCCGACAGGACCCTAGGCTACACCTTC. It encodes CASADRTLGYTF. The complete variable domain, with remaining parts taken from reference TRBV7-9 and TRBJ1-2, reads DTGVSQNPRHKITKRGQNVTFRCDPISEHNRLYWYRQTLGQGPEFLTYFQNEAQLEKSRLLSDRFSAERPKGSFSTLEIQRTEQGDSAMYLCASADRTLGYTFGSGTRLTVV.

This clone has a single count. The rearrangement links TRBV28 to TRBJ1-3; 7 positions agree with TRBD1. The CDR3 sequence is 15 residues long. Germline V lookup: CDR1 MDHEN, CDR2 SYDVKM. The ends lost 6 bases at V and 4 bases at J; junction bases unmatched: 9. CDR3 in DNA: TGTGCCAGCAGCAACGGACAGGATACCGGAAACACCATATATTTT. Translating it yields CASSNGQDTGNTIYF.

The rearrangement joins TRBV7-6 to TRBJ2-3, with a tentative D call TRBD2 (6 bases). This CDR3 comprises 15 residues. Germline assignment: CDR1 SGHVS and CDR2 FNYEAQ. Trimming left V 4 bases short and J 3 bases short, with 14 bases between. This CDR3 is CASSWGPRGTDTQYF. Written as DNA, the CDR3 is TGTGCCAGCAGCTGGGGACCGCGGGGTACAGATACGCAGTATTTT. The variable domain in full, with the rest retrieved from reference TRBV7-6 and TRBJ2-3, is GAGVSQSPRYKVTKRGQDVALRCDPISGHVSLYWYRQALGQGPEFLTYFNYEAQQDKSGLPNDRFSAERPEGSISTLTIQRTEQRDSAMYRCASSWGPRGTDTQYFGPGTRLTVL.